The 8 T cell receptor beta chains below were found in one sample sequenced in a study of CD8 T cell repertoires and HIV-1 epitope variants. Their cognate antigens are unknown. The assay was immunoSEQ multiplex PCR, and TCRdb's table has in-frame clones only and misses some. The sample has about 6,000 clones, roughly 70% seen once. The sequenced sample consisted of cultured CD8+ T cells derived from PBMCs. Receptors were obtained from a male donor with HIV.

The chain employs TRBV6-5 and TRBJ1-4; D is possibly TRBD1 (5 bases). V was cut by 6 bases and J by 5 bases, with 16 bases left in between. This CDR3 has 15 residues. Germline-derived CDR1 and CDR2 are MNHEY and SVGAGI. CDR3 DNA sequence: TGTGCCAGCAGCTTCCGGGACGGCGTCAATGAAAAACTGTTTTTT. This codes for CASSFRDGVNEKLFF.

This clone is medium-sized in the sample. V and J are TRBV7-9 and TRBJ1-1; TRBD1 agrees at 7 bases. V was clipped by 5 bases and J by 7 bases; unmatched bases: 10. The CDR3 extends over 14 amino acids. CDR1 is SEHNR and CDR2 is FQNEAQ in the germline V gene (reference sequence). In DNA, the CDR3 is TGTGCCAGCAGCCTATCAGGGGGTAGCTATGAAGCTTTCTTT. Protein product: CASSLSGGSYEAFF.

The chain recombines TRBV7-2 with TRBJ2-6, with D perhaps TRBD1 (5 bases). This CDR3 is 14 amino acids long. V was trimmed by 4 bases and J by 10 bases, leaving 14 bases between them. From germline, CDR1 is SGHTA and CDR2 FQGNSA. CDR3 coding DNA: TGTGCCAGCAGCTGGCGACAGCCCCTTAACGTCCTGACTTTC. Its protein is CASSWRQPLNVLTF.

In this sample, this clone turned up a few times. This chain connects TRBV7-2 to TRBJ2-7; D unresolved. Germline lookup yields CDR1 SGHTA and CDR2 FQGNSA. V gave up 1 base and J gave up 3 bases, with 7 bases separating them. The CDR3 extends over 13 amino acids. CDR3 sequence: CASSLGTVYEQYF. In DNA, the CDR3 is TGTGCCAGCAGCTTAGGGACCGTCTACGAGCAGTACTTC.

This clone was found a few times. J is TRBJ2-7 and V is TRBV5-6, with D possibly being TRBD1 (6 bases). Germline V CDR1 and CDR2: SGHDT, YYEEEE. Trimming pared 4 bases from V and 4 bases from J, leaving 12 bases between. The CDR3 covers 13 residues. CDR3 DNA sequence: TGTGCCAGCAGCAGCGACAGGAGTTACGAGCAGTACTTC. Protein product: CASSSDRSYEQYF.

This clone appeared a few times. The rearrangement joins TRBV30 to TRBJ1-6; D uncertain. This CDR3 is 14 amino acids long. Trimming took off 2 bases at V and 7 bases at J, with 12 bases between the two ends. Germline V gene sequence: CDR1 GTSNPN, CDR2 SVGIG (reference sequence). CDR3 bases: TGTGCCTGGAGTAGAGGGCAGGACAATTCACCCCTCCACTTT. Residues: CAWSRGQDNSPLHF.

The rearrangement joins TRBV21-1 to TRBJ1-1; the D segment call TRBD1 is taken from the table without a DNA check. TRBV21-1 has pseudogene status. The CDR3 extends over 21 amino acids. CDR3 DNA: TGTGCCAGCAGGATACAAAGGAGGGGACAGGTGCCATCCAGAGCGAACACTGAAGCTTTCTTT. It yields the protein CASRIQRRGQVPSRANTEAFF.

This chain joins TRBV19 and TRBJ2-7; 8 bases are shared with TRBD1. Germline assignment: CDR1 LNHDA and CDR2 SQIVND (reference sequence). The CDR3 runs 14 residues. V shed 5 bases, J shed 0 bases, and the junction held 3 bases outside the gene matches. CDR3 residues: CASSSGGSSYEQYF. CDR3 nucleotide sequence: TGTGCCAGTAGTTCAGGGGGCAGCTCCTACGAGCAGTACTTC.